This record concerns one T cell receptor (beta chain) sequence. These data originate in a study of blood T cell repertoires in COVID-19. Study summary: Sites in the United States, Italy and Spain provided acute and convalescent COVID-19 samples.

Per the authors' pipeline: Reference gene primer amplification gave nucleated cell count estimates. Here immunoSEQ multiplex PCR was the method, and the copy in TCRdb shows in-frame clones only, minus some. D and trimming were read from the DNA, whereas the V and J calls and clone size are those reported in that table. The sample shows some 87,000 clones, 78% of them seen only once. Input material: peripheral blood. The TCR originated in a human donor in a cohort sampled during active COVID-19.

The CDR3 spells CASGGHPNEKLFF. CDR3 DNA: TGTGCCAGCGGGGGACATCCCAATGAAAAACTGTTTTTT. This chain joins TRBV11-3 and TRBJ1-4; possibly TRBD1 for D (6 bases). This CDR3 region has 13 residues. The germline gives CDR1 SGHNT, CDR2 YENEEA. With 8 bases removed from V and 5 bases from J, the gap between germline ends came to 12 bases.